This T cell receptor (beta chain) stems from a study of Ad26.COV2.S vaccination and SARS-CoV-2 variants. Study-level background: Participant was drawn from the COV1001 Ad26.COV2.S trial arm. Overall study findings and caveats: The analyses of TCR breadth and depth may have understated the size of total T cell responses.

Concerning this clone itself: The antigen is undetermined.

This CDR3 is built from 15 residues. Germline V lookup: CDR1 LGHNA, CDR2 YNFKEQ. V trimming: 3 bases; J trimming: 1 base; junction bases outside the gene matches: 1. The table came from immunoSEQ multiplex PCR; TCRdb's copy has only in-frame clones and leaves some out. This table has 290,000 or so clones, more than 70% appearing once. Treatment here: roughly 19 received Ad26.COV2.S at low or high dose, single or two shots; roughly 5 received placebo; per-sample allocation not given. Sampling occurred on day 63 after the first vaccine or placebo injection. The J gene is TRBJ2-3, the V gene TRBV4-2, with 10 bases matching TRBD1. The receptor comes from a person between 18 and 65 years old who received the Ad26.COV2.S COVID-19 vaccine or a placebo. The source material was peripheral blood, sampled in a trial of Ad26.COV2.S vaccine versus placebo. Written as DNA, the CDR3 is TGTGCCAGCAGCCACGGGACAGGGGGCACAGATACGCAGTATTTT. Translated: CASSHGTGGTDTQYF.